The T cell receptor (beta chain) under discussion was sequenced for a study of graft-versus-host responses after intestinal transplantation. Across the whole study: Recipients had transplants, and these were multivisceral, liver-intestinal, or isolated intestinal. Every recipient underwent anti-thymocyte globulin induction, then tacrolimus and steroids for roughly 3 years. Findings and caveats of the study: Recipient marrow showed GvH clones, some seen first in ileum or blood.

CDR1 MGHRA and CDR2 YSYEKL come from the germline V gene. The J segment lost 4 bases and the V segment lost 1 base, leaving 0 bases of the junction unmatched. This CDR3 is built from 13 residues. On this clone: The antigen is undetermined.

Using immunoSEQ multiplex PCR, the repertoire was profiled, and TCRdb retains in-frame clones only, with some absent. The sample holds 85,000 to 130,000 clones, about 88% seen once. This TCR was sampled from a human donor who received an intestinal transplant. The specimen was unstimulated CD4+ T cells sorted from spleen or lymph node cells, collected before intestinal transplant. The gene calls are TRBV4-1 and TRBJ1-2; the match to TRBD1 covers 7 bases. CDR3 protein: CASSQGTGYGYTF. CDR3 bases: TGCGCCAGCAGCCAAGGGACAGGCTATGGCTACACCTTC.